A single T cell receptor (beta chain) is shown here with its context. The antigen is not known. This record comes from a study of shared clonotypes between healthy human individuals. Study-level points and caveats: Generally, naive subsets (rather than memory subsets) showed larger estimated richness. Sampling covered nothing but blood. Tissue TCR repertoires likely differ from those found in blood.

Trimming removed 3 bases at V and 3 bases at J, with 8 bases between. The CDR3 is made up of 13 amino acids. Germline V gene sequence: CDR1 MNHEY, CDR2 SVGAGI. Per the study methods: Junction-only immunoSEQ data arrived without quality scores, meaning filtering differed. Generated by immunoSEQ multiplex PCR, the TCRdb table keeps only in-frame clones and is missing some. The V and J calls and clone size are taken from that table; D and trimming were inferred from the DNA. The sample contains around 2.3 million clones, approximately 96% of which appear only once. This sequence joins TRBV6-5 and TRBJ1-1, with D maybe TRBD1 (5 bases). Sequencing used naive CD4+ T cells sorted from blood. The subset was: CD45RA+ positively selected. This sequence was found in a man between 18 and 29 years old in good health. CDR3: CASSYLGDTEAFF. The CDR3 nucleotides are TGTGCCAGCAGTTATTTGGGGGACACTGAAGCTTTCTTT.